This T cell receptor beta chain is drawn from a study of blood T cell repertoires in COVID-19 (dated by TCRdb to about 2020). General notes on the study: Samples covering the acute and convalescent phases of COVID-19 were provided by collaborators in the United States, Italy and Spain. The prospective study material was composed of cDNA or gDNA derived from T cells, B-cell-depleted T cells, or PBMCs. The dataset comprised deeply sampled blood TCRbeta repertoires from subjects exposed to, actively infected with, or recovered from COVID-19. The repertoires were released in a freely available public database meant as a resource for research on the immune response to SARS-CoV-2. The samples were drawn from two sources: the first 160 participants of the ongoing ImmuneRACE study, and over 1,000 subjects contributed by 6 global collaborators. A de-identified subject ID, COVID-19 status, age in years and sex were almost always included in the sample metadata. Where HLA class I and class II types were available, the types were taken from metadata supplied by the sample provider, not from assay-based typing. Results and caveats for the whole study, not just this receptor: The amount of clinical and demographic metadata varied by source and participant and was provided uncurated.

About this clone: Its antigen specificity is not known. Qualities for individual bases were not recorded, and no much larger clone is one base off.

The immunoSEQ Assay, a bias-controlled multiplex PCR, was used to amplify TCRbeta CDR3 regions from genomic DNA. The authors' pipeline ran thus. Within the assay, amplification of reference gene primers was used to estimate how many nucleated cells each sample contained. Sequence reads were collapsed and filtered to measure the absolute abundance of every unique TCRbeta CDR3 rearrangement. For each sample, productive Simpson clonality was calculated by taking the square root of Simpson's diversity index across productive rearrangements. TCRdb provides this immuneACCESS table in a form limited to in-frame rearrangements. Some clones are lacking; in checked studies, under half of them reflect an unresolved V gene, and why the rest are absent is not known. For V, J and clone size, that table is used; D and trimming come from the DNA. The sample contains approximately 32,000 clones, 90% to 95% of them found a single time. Under 4.5% of the sample rests with the top ten.

The CDR3, cysteine through phenylalanine, is 14 amino acids long. Of all the DNA, just the CDR3 is kept, 42 bases in frame from base 1. The germline V and J ends show losses of 1 base and 8 bases respectively, and no gene match explains 5 bases of the junction. Looking up the germline V gene (reference sequence) yields CDR1 MNHEY and CDR2 SMNVEV. Each collaborating institution followed its own protocols to collect whole blood in K2EDTA tubes. For TCRbeta analysis, collaborators shipped samples in one of three forms: frozen whole blood, isolated PBMCs, or DNA extracted from either of those sample types.

The chain was built from TRBV27 and TRBJ2-1, with 7 bases matching TRBD2. This clonotype was obtained from a man in his fifties or sixties with acute or convalescent COVID-19. Sequencing used peripheral blood. The CDR3 here reads CASSLFGRRHEQFF. The DNA sequence follows: TGTGCCAGCAGTTTATTCGGGAGGCGCCATGAGCAGTTCTTC.